This T cell receptor (beta chain) is drawn from a study of technical replicates of blood from several donors. Clones were sequenced by immunoSEQ multiplex PCR, and TCRdb holds only the in-frame ones, with some missing. The repertoire has some 80,000 clones, more than 80% of them found once; the top ten carry roughly 3.7%. Germline V gene lookup returns CDR1 ENHRY and CDR2 SYGVKD. V shed 3 bases, J shed 10 bases, and the junction held 14 bases outside the gene matches. The CDR3 runs 17 residues. Specimen: PBMCs. The V and J genes are TRBV10-3 and TRBJ1-6; TRBD1 agrees at 8 bases. The sequence was collected from a human donor in good health. Some clones in this sample may be carry-over from other donors' samples. CDR3 loop: CAISDKKLTGAGSPLHF. As DNA, the CDR3 is TGTGCCATCAGTGACAAAAAGTTGACAGGGGCGGGATCACCCCTCCACTTT.